The 6 T cell receptor beta chains below all came from one sample that was sequenced in a study of blood T cell repertoires in COVID-19. Measured with immunoSEQ multiplex PCR; TCRdb has only the in-frame clones, and not every one. The sample includes 70,000 or so clones, about nine tenths of them seen just once. Sequenced input: peripheral blood. The receptor source for this set is a man aged 50-60 years with acute or convalescent COVID-19.

V is TRBV6-6 and J is TRBJ1-2; no definite D call. From germline, CDR1 is MNHNY and CDR2 SVGAGI (reference sequence). CDR3 size: 14 residues. Between the trimmed V and J ends, which lost 11 bases and 6 bases, there was a span of 22 bases. This CDR3 is CASQDGVGRDGYTF. DNA of the CDR3: TGTGCCTCGCAGGATGGGGTGGGGAGGGATGGCTACACCTTC.

This chain connects TRBV5-1 to TRBJ2-5; D is unresolved. Trimming pared 4 bases from V and 5 bases from J, leaving 15 bases between. Germline CDR1 and CDR2: SGHRS and YFSETQ. The CDR3 contains 14 residues. The CDR3 reads CASSLGSGRETQYF. CDR3 in DNA: TGCGCCAGCAGCCTGGGGTCAGGCCGGGAGACCCAGTACTTC.

The chain couples TRBV14 to TRBJ2-2; D might be TRBD1 (6 bases). Looked up from germline, CDR1 is SGHDN and CDR2 is FVKESK. This CDR3 is 15 amino acids long. V was clipped by 1 base and J by 4 bases, with 10 bases between them. CDR3 nucleotide sequence: TGTGCCAGCAGCCAAGGGCAGGGGTTCACCGGGGAGCTGTTTTTT. This sequence encodes CASSQGQGFTGELFF.

The chain employs TRBV7-8 and TRBJ2-2, with a possible D match to TRBD2 (6 bases). The CDR3 covers 16 residues. CDR1 is SGHVS and CDR2 is FQNEAQ in the germline V gene. V lost 1 base, J lost 4 bases, and 13 bases lay in between. The CDR3 DNA sequence: TGTGCCAGCAGCTTAGATCGGGGGTTTGGCACCGGGGAGCTGTTTTTT. Translation gives CASSLDRGFGTGELFF.

The chain has TRBV6-5 and TRBJ1-1, with D perhaps matching TRBD1 (6 bases). This CDR3 spans 15 amino acids. V was shortened by 6 bases and J by 1 base, with 15 bases between the two germline ends. Germline V lookup: CDR1 MNHEY, CDR2 SVGAGI. The CDR3 nucleotides are TGTGCCAGCAGCCAACAGGGCCCGGGGAACACTGAAGCTTTCTTT. It specifies CASSQQGPGNTEAFF.

The chain links TRBV19 to TRBJ2-7; D ambiguous. The CDR3 loop spans 14 amino acids. The V gene's germline CDR1 is LNHDA and CDR2 SQIVND (reference sequence). Between the trimmed V and J ends, which lost 2 bases and 4 bases, there was a span of 12 bases. CDR3 loop: CASSIKTGPYEQYF. In DNA form, the CDR3 reads TGTGCCAGTAGTATAAAAACTGGTCCGTACGAGCAGTACTTC.